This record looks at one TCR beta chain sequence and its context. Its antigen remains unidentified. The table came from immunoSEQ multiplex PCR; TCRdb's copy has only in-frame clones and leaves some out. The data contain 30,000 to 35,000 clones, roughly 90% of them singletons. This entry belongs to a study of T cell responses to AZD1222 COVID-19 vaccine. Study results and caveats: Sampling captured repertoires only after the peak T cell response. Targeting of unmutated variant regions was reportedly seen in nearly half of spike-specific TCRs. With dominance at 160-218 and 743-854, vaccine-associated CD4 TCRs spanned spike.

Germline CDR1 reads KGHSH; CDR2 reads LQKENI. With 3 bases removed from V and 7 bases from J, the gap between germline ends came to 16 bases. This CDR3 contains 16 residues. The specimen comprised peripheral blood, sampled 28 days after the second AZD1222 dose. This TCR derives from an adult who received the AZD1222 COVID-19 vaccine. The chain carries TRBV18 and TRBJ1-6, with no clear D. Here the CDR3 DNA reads TGTGCCAGCTCACCGACGGCCGGCGCCAGGAATTCACCCCTCCACTTT. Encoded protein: CASSPTAGARNSPLHF.